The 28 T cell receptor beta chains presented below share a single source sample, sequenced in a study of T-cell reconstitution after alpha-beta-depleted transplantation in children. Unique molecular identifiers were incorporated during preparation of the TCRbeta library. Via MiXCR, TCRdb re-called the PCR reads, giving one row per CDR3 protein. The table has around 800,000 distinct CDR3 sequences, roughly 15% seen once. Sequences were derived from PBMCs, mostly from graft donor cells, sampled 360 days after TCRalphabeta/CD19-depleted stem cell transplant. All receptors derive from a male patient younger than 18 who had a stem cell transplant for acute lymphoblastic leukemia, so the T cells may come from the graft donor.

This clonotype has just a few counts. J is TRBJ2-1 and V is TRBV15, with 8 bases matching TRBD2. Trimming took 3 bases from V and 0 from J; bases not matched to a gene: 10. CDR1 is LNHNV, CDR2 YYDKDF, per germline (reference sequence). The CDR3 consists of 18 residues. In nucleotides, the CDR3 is TGTGCCACCAGCAGGTTCCCAGCGGGAGTTCCCTCCTACAATGAGCAGTTCTTC. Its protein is CATSRFPAGVPSYNEQFF.

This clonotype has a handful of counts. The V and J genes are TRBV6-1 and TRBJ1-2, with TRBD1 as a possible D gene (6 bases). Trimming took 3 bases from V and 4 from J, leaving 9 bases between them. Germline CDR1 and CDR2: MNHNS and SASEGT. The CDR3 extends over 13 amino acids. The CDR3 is CASSETGFYGYTF. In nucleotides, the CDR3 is TGTGCCAGCAGTGAGACAGGTTTCTATGGCTACACCTTC.

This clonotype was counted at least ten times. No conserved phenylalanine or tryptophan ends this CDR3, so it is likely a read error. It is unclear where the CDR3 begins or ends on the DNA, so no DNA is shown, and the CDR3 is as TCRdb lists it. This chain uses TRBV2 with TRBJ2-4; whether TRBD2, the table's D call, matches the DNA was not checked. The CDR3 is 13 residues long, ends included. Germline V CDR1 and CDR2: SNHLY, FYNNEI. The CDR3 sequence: CASSEVRPLESLL.

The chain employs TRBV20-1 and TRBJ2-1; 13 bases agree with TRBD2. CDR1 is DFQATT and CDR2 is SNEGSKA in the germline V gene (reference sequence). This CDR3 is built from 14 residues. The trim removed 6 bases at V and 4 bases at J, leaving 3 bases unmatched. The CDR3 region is CSATLAGGYNEQFF. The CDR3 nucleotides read TGCAGTGCGACACTAGCGGGGGGGTACAATGAGCAGTTCTTC.

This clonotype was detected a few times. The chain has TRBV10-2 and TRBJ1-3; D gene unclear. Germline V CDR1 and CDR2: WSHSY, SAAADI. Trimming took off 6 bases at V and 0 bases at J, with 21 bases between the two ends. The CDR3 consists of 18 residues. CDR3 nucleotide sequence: TGCGCCAGCAGAGGTGGGGTCGGGAGAGAGGACTCTGGAAACACCATATATTTT. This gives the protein CASRGGVGREDSGNTIYF.

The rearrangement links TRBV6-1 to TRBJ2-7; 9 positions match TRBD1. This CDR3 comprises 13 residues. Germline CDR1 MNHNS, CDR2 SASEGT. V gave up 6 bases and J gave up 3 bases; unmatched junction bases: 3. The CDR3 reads CASRGQGRYEQYF. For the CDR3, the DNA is TGTGCCAGCAGGGGACAGGGACGCTACGAGCAGTACTTC.

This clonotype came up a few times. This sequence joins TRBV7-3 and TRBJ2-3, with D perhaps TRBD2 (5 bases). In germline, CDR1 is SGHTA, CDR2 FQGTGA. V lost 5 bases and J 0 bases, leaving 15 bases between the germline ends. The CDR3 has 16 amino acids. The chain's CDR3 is CASSVGLFTSTDTQYF. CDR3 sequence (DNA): TGTGCCAGCAGCGTCGGACTGTTTACTAGCACAGATACGCAGTATTTT. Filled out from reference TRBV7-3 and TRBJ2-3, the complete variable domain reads GAGVSQTPSNKVTEKGKYVELRCDPISGHTALYWYRQSLGQGPEFLIYFQGTGAADDSGLPNDRFFAVRPEGSVSTLKIQRTERGDSAVYLCASSVGLFTSTDTQYFGPGTRLTVL.

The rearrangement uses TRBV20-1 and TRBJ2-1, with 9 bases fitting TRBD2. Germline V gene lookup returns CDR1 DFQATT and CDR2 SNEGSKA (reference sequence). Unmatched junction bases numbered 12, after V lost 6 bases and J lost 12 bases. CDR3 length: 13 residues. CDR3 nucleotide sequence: TGCAGTGCCCCAACCCTTAGCGGGAGTGGGCAGTTCTTC. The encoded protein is CSAPTLSGSGQFF.

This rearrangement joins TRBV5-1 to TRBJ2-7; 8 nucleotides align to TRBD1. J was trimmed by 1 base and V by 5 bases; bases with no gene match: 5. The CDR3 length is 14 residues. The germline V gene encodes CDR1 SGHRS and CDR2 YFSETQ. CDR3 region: CASRGQGGSYEQYF. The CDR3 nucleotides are TGCGCCAGCAGAGGACAGGGAGGTTCCTACGAGCAGTACTTC.

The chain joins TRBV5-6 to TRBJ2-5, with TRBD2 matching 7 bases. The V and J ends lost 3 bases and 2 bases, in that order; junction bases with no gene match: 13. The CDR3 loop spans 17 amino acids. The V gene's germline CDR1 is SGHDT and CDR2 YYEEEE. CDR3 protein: CASSSQAGDGIQETQYF. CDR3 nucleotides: TGTGCCAGCAGCTCCCAGGCGGGGGACGGCATTCAAGAGACCCAGTACTTC.

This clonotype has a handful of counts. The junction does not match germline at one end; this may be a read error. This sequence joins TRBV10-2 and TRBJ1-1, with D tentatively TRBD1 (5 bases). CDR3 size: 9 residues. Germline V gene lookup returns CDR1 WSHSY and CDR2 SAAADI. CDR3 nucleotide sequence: TGCGCCAGCAGTTATATCGGGGGTTTT. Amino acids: CASSYIGGF.

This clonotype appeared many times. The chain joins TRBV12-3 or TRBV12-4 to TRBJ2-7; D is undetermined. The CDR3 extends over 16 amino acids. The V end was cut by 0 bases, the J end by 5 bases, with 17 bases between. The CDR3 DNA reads TGTGCCAGCAGTTTAGCCCTACTCCCGAATGCACACGAGCAGTACTTC. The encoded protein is CASSLALLPNAHEQYF.

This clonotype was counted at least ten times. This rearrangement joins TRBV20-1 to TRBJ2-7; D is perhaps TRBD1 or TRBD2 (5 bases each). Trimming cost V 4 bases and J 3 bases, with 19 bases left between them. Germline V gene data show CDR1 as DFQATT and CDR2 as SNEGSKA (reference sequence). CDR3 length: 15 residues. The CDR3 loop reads CSANPPGPKLYEQYF. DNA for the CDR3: TGCAGTGCTAACCCCCCGGGACCGAAACTCTACGAGCAGTACTTC.

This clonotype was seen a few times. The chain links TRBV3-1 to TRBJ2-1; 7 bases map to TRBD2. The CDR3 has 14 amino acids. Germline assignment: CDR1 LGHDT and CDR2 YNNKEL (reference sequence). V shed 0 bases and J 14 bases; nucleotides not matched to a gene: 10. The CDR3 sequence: CASSQDRSIREEFF. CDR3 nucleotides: TGTGCCAGCAGCCAAGATAGGAGTATTCGGGAGGAGTTCTTC.

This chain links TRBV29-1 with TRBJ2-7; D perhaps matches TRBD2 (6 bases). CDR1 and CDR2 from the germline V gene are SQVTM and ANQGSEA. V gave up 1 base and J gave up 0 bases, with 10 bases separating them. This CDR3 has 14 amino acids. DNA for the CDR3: TGCAGCGTTGAAGGTGGGGACTTCTCCTACGAGCAGTACTTC. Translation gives CSVEGGDFSYEQYF.

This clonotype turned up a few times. In nucleotides, the CDR3 is TGTGCCACCCGACTAGCGTCCACCGGGGAGCTGTTTTTT. Its protein is CATRLASTGELFF. The gene calls are TRBV2 and TRBJ2-2; 8 bases map to TRBD2. V gave up 10 bases and J gave up 4 bases; unmatched junction bases: 5. This CDR3 region has 13 residues. Germline lookup yields CDR1 SNHLY and CDR2 FYNNEI.

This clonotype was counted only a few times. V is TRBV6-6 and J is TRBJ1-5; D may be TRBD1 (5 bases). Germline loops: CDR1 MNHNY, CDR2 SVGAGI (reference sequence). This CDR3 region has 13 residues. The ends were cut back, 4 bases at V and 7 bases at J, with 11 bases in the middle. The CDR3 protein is CASSSQGRQPQHF. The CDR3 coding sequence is TGTGCCAGCAGTTCCCAGGGACGGCAGCCCCAGCATTTT.

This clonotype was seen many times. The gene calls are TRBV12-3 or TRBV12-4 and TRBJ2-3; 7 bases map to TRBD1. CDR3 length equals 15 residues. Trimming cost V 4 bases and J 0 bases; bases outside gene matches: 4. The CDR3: CASSWDRLSTDTQYF. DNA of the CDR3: TGTGCCAGCAGTTGGGACAGACTTAGCACAGATACGCAGTATTTT.

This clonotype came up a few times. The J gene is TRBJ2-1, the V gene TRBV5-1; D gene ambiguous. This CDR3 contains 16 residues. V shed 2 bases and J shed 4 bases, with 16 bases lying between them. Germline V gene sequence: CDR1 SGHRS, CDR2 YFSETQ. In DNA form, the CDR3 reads TGCGCCAGCAGCTTATCCCCCACACCCTTATACAATGAGCAGTTCTTC. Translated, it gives CASSLSPTPLYNEQFF.

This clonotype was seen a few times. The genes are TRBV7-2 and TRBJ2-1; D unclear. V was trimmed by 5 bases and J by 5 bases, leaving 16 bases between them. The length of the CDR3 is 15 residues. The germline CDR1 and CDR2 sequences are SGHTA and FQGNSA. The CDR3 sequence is CASSPPIGLHNEQFF. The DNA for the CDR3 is TGTGCCAGCAGCCCTCCCATTGGGTTGCACAATGAGCAGTTCTTC. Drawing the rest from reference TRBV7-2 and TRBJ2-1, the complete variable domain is GAGVSQSPSNKVTEKGKDVELRCDPISGHTALYWYRQSLGQGLEFLIYFQGNSAPDKSGLPSDRFSAERTGGSVSTLTIQRTQQEDSAVYLCASSPPIGLHNEQFFGPGTRLTVL.

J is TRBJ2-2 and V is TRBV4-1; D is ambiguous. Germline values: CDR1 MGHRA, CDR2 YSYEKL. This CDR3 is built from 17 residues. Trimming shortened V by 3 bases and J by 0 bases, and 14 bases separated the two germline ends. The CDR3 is CASSHPISRTNTGELFF. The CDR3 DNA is TGCGCCAGCAGCCATCCGATTTCCCGGACGAACACCGGGGAGCTGTTTTTT.

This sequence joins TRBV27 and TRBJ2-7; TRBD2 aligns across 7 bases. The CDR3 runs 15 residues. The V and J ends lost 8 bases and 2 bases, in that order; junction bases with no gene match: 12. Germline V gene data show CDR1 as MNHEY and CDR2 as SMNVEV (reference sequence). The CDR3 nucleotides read TGTGCCAGCCGTACCTGGACTAGTCGTCCCTACGAGCAGTACTTC. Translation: CASRTWTSRPYEQYF.

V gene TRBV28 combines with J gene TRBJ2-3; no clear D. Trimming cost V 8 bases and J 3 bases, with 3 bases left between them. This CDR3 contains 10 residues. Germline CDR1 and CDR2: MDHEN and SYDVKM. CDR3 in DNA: TGTGCCAGCGCGACAGATACGCAGTATTTT. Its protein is CASATDTQYF.

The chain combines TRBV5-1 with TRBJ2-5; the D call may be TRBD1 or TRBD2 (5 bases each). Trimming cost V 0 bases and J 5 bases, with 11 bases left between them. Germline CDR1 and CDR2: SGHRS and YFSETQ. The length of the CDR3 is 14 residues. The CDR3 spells CASSLGQPGETQYF. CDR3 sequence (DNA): TGCGCCAGCAGCTTGGGACAGCCGGGGGAGACCCAGTACTTC.

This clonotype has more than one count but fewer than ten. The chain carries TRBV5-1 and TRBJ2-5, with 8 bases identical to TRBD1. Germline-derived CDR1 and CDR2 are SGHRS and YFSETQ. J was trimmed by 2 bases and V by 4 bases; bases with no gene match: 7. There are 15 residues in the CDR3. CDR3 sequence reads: CASSPDRGTQETQYF. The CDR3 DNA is TGCGCCAGCAGCCCAGACAGGGGTACTCAAGAGACCCAGTACTTC.

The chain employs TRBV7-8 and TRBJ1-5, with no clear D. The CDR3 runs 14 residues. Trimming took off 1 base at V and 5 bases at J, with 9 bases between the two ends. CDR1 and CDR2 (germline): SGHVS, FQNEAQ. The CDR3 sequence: CASSLGAVYQPQHF. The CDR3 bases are TGTGCCAGCAGCTTAGGGGCAGTCTATCAGCCCCAGCATTTT.

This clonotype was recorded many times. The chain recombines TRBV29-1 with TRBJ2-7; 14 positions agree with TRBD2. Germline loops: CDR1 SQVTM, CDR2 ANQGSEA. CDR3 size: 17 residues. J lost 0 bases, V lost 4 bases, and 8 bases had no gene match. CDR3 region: CSVAGGLAGGASYEQYF. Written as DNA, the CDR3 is TGCAGCGTTGCAGGAGGACTAGCGGGAGGTGCCTCCTACGAGCAGTACTTC.

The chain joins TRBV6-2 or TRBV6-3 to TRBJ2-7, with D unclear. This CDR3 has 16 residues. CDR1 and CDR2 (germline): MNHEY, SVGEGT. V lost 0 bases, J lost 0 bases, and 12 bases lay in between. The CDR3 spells CASSYSIRSLSYEQYF. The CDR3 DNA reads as TGTGCCAGCAGTTACTCGATACGGTCCCTCTCCTACGAGCAGTACTTC.